The 31 T cell receptor beta chains reported below all come from one sample, sequenced in a study of T cells after somatic rescue of genetic block (dated by TCRdb to 2020 to 2022). Receptor libraries were prepared by the immunoSEQ multiplex PCR assay. As stored in TCRdb, this immuneACCESS dataset retains in-frame rearrangements with V and J assigned. A fraction of the clones does not appear; measured against another copy, unresolved V genes explain less than half of the discrepancy, and the remainder lacks a known reason. This sample lists 7,500 to 9,500 clones; roughly 76% were detected once. Jointly, the top ten make up 25% of the sample. The specimen sequenced was peripheral blood mononuclear cells (PBMCs). The source is a boy younger than 18.

In this sample, this clone turned up once. The V call is TRBV7-2, the J call TRBJ1-4; D not certain. The CDR3 spans 14 residues. Germline V lookup: CDR1 SGHTA, CDR2 FQGNSA. Trimming took off 2 bases at V and 8 bases at J, with 12 bases between the two ends. DNA for the CDR3: TGTGCCAGCAGCTTATACGGACGTCGAGAAAAACTGTTTTTT. Translating it yields CASSLYGRREKLFF.

CDR3 region: CASGHRGPNEQFF. The CDR3 DNA reads TGTGCCAGCGGCCACAGGGGGCCCAATGAGCAGTTCTTC. This chain uses TRBV7-9 with TRBJ2-1; 9 positions agree with TRBD1. Germline CDR1 SEHNR, CDR2 FQNEAQ (reference sequence). This CDR3 contains 13 residues. The J segment lost 6 bases and the V segment lost 8 bases, leaving 5 bases of the junction unmatched. The full variable domain, its missing parts supplied by reference TRBV7-9 and TRBJ2-1, is DTGVSQNPRHKITKRGQNVTFRCDPISEHNRLYWYRQTLGQGPEFLTYFQNEAQLEKSRLLSDRFSAERPKGSFSTLEIQRTEQGDSAMYLCASGHRGPNEQFFGPGTRLTVL.

This clone was picked up one time. The V call is TRBV5-1, the J call TRBJ1-2; the D gene is possibly TRBD1 (5 bases). The CDR3 length is 16 residues. Trimming took 6 bases from V and 0 from J, leaving 18 bases between them. CDR1 and CDR2 (germline): SGHRS, YFSETQ. The CDR3 DNA reads TGCGCCAGCACCCCGGGGGGGGACCTAACTAACTATGGCTACACCTTC. Translation: CASTPGGDLTNYGYTF.

This chain uses TRBV18 with TRBJ2-2; no definite D call. CDR1 and CDR2 from the germline V gene are KGHSH and LQKENI. The V end lost 4 bases, the J end lost 3 bases, and 12 bases lay between the germline ends. CDR3 size: 15 residues. CDR3 sequence reads: CASSQISRDTGELFF. The CDR3 DNA is TGTGCCAGCTCACAAATTTCGAGAGACACCGGGGAGCTGTTTTTT.

V is TRBV6-1 and J is TRBJ2-2; weak D call: TRBD2 (5 bases). Trimming took off 4 bases at V and 3 bases at J, with 12 bases between the two ends. The CDR3 consists of 15 residues. Germline V lookup: CDR1 MNHNS, CDR2 SASEGT. The CDR3, as DNA: TGTGCCAGCAGTGTTGGGAGTCAGTACACCGGGGAGCTGTTTTTT. Its translation: CASSVGSQYTGELFF.

CDR3 residues: CASSIDPRGSTEAFF. CDR3 nucleotides: TGTGCCAGTAGTATAGATCCCAGGGGGTCCACTGAAGCTTTCTTT. The chain carries TRBV19 and TRBJ1-1, with 7 bases identical to TRBD1. V lost 0 bases and J lost 4; bases outside the gene matches: 5. CDR3 length: 15 amino acids. Germline lookup yields CDR1 LNHDA and CDR2 SQIVND (reference sequence).

This clone was seen a few times. The chain recombines TRBV28 with TRBJ1-1, with unresolved D. The CDR3 is 14 residues long. V gave up 6 bases and J gave up 8 bases, with 19 bases separating them. Germline V gene lookup returns CDR1 MDHEN and CDR2 SYDVKM. The CDR3 DNA reads as TGTGCCAGCAGCTTCCCTATTGGTGTACGCGAAGCTTTCTTT. Translated: CASSFPIGVREAFF.

The chain carries TRBV4-2 and TRBJ1-4; TRBD1 is a possible D gene (5 bases). V gave up 0 bases and J gave up 4 bases, with 18 bases separating them. CDR3 length: 18 residues. Germline V gives CDR1 LGHNA, CDR2 YNFKEQ. In nucleotides, the CDR3 is TGTGCCAGCAGCCAAGATCTCTCAGGCTCAGGGAGTAATGAAAAACTGTTTTTT. This codes for CASSQDLSGSGSNEKLFF.

This clone was observed once. The rearrangement uses TRBV2 and TRBJ2-7; 7 nucleotides agree with TRBD1. This CDR3 spans 14 amino acids. The V gene's germline CDR1 is SNHLY and CDR2 FYNNEI. J gave up 7 bases and V 6 bases, and 12 bases lay outside the gene matches. The DNA for the CDR3 is TGTGCCAGCAGCGACAGGGTGGGCTCTTGGGAGCAGTACTTC. This codes for CASSDRVGSWEQYF.

The chain couples TRBV2 to TRBJ2-2; 8 bases agree with TRBD2. The V and J ends lost 7 bases and 6 bases, in that order; junction bases with no gene match: 10. The CDR3 runs to 15 residues. Germline CDR1 reads SNHLY; CDR2 reads FYNNEI. In nucleotides, the CDR3 is TGTGCCAGCACGCTCAACGGGGGGGCCGCCGGGGAGCTGTTTTTT. This translates into CASTLNGGAAGELFF.

The chain is built from TRBV29-1 and TRBJ2-2, with a tentative D call TRBD2 (6 bases). The CDR3 has 12 amino acids. Germline CDR1 reads SQVTM; CDR2 reads ANQGSEA. V was shortened by 7 bases and J by 6 bases, with 12 bases between the two germline ends. The CDR3 DNA sequence: TGCAGCGGGACGGGAGCCCCCGGGGAGCTGTTTTTT. It translates to CSGTGAPGELFF.

The chain carries TRBV5-1 and TRBJ2-7; 8 bases are shared with TRBD1. V was clipped by 4 bases and J by 4 bases; unmatched bases: 7. The CDR3 contains 14 residues. Germline V CDR1 and CDR2: SGHRS, YFSETQ. The CDR3: CASSARTGKYEQYF. The CDR3 DNA sequence: TGCGCCAGCAGCGCCCGGACAGGGAAGTACGAGCAGTACTTC.

This clone is categorized as medium-sized. The V and J genes are TRBV14 and TRBJ2-7, with 7 bases lining up with TRBD1. The CDR3 is 13 amino acids. V lost 3 bases, J lost 6 bases, and 5 bases stayed unmatched. CDR1 and CDR2 from the germline V gene are SGHDN and FVKESK. The CDR3 protein is CASSQVGGGEQYF. In nucleotides, the CDR3 is TGTGCCAGCAGCCAGGTAGGGGGCGGCGAGCAGTACTTC.

V gene TRBV19 combines with J gene TRBJ2-7; TRBD1 aligns across 9 bases. From germline, CDR1 is LNHDA and CDR2 SQIVND (reference sequence). V trimming: 6 bases; J trimming: 7 bases; junction bases outside the gene matches: 10. The CDR3 sequence is 14 residues long. The CDR3 region is CASSPGTGLGEQYF. CDR3 coding DNA: TGTGCCAGTAGCCCCGGGACAGGGTTGGGGGAGCAGTACTTC. The variable domain in full, with the rest retrieved from reference TRBV19 and TRBJ2-7, is DGGITQSPKYLFRKEGQNVTLSCEQNLNHDAMYWYRQDPGQGLRLIYYSQIVNDFQKGDIAEGYSVSREKKESFPLTVTSAQKNPTAFYLCASSPGTGLGEQYFGPGTRLTVT.

This clone came up a few times. The chain carries TRBV29-1 and TRBJ1-1; 7 nucleotides match TRBD1. Germline values: CDR1 SQVTM, CDR2 ANQGSEA. The CDR3 sequence is 13 residues long. The junction had 3 bases not matched to a gene; V was cut back by 5 bases and J by 0 bases. The CDR3 loop reads CSVTTGVNTEAFF. The CDR3, as DNA: TGCAGCGTTACCACAGGGGTGAACACTGAAGCTTTCTTT.

This rearrangement joins TRBV4-2 to TRBJ2-5; 7 bases fit TRBD1. Judging by the DNA end, TRBJ2-7 fits better; the J call may be wrong. Per the germline V gene, CDR1 is LGHNA and CDR2 is YNFKEQ. There are 14 residues in the CDR3. CDR3 DNA: TGTGCCAGCAGCCTAAGGACAGGAGGTCACGAGCAGTACTTC. Translating it yields CASSLRTGGHEQYF.

V gene TRBV10-1 combines with J gene TRBJ2-1, with a possible D match to TRBD1 (5 bases). V was cut by 3 bases and J by 4 bases, with 10 bases left in between. This CDR3 contains 14 residues. Per germline, CDR1 WNHNN and CDR2 SYGVQD (reference sequence). CDR3 protein: CASSDETEYNEQFF. The CDR3 nucleotides are TGCGCCAGCAGTGATGAGACAGAGTACAATGAGCAGTTCTTC.

V gene TRBV11-2 combines with J gene TRBJ2-5; D uncertain. Germline V CDR1 and CDR2: SGHAT, FQNNGV. Trimming left V 3 bases short and J 0 bases short, with 11 bases between. The CDR3 runs 15 residues. CDR3 coding DNA: TGTGCCAGCAGCTTTTCGCCTCGGGACCAAGAGACCCAGTACTTC. Its protein product is CASSFSPRDQETQYF.

This sequence joins TRBV6-5 and TRBJ2-2; the D call may be TRBD1 or TRBD2 (5 bases each). CDR1 is MNHEY, CDR2 SVGAGI, per germline. The CDR3 has 14 amino acids. The V and J ends lost 11 bases and 0 bases respectively, with 13 bases between them. As DNA, the CDR3 is TGTGCCGCGTCGGGGACCCCGAACACCGGGGAGCTGTTTTTT. Encoded protein: CAASGTPNTGELFF.

CDR3 in DNA: TGTGCCAGTAGTTCGGGGGGCACTGAAGCTTTCTTT. Residues: CASSSGGTEAFF. This chain joins TRBV19 and TRBJ1-1; possibly TRBD1 for D (5 bases). V was trimmed by 5 bases and J by 4 bases, leaving 8 bases between them. Germline CDR1 is LNHDA and CDR2 is SQIVND (reference sequence). The CDR3 extends over 12 amino acids.

The J gene is TRBJ1-1, the V gene TRBV27; D is unresolved. The CDR3 is 13 amino acids. Trimming took off 6 bases at V and 4 bases at J, with 12 bases between the two ends. From germline, CDR1 is MNHEY and CDR2 SMNVEV (reference sequence). CDR3 residues: CASSGLIRTEAFF. CDR3 DNA: TGTGCCAGCAGCGGGCTCATTCGCACTGAAGCTTTCTTT.

This chain uses TRBV18 with TRBJ2-7, with 12 bases matching TRBD2. V shed 6 bases and J 3 bases; nucleotides not matched to a gene: 3. Germline CDR1 KGHSH, CDR2 LQKENI. The CDR3 spans 14 residues. CDR3 bases: TGTGCCAGCTCGAGACTAGCGGGGGACTACGAGCAGTACTTC. It yields the protein CASSRLAGDYEQYF.

This clone was detected once. V usage is TRBV15 and J usage is TRBJ2-5; D is uncertain. The length of the CDR3 is 12 residues. In germline, CDR1 is LNHNV, CDR2 YYDKDF (reference sequence). V gave up 0 bases and J gave up 5 bases, with 4 bases separating them. The CDR3 bases are TGTGCCACCAGCAGAGATACGGAGACCCAGTACTTC. Protein product: CATSRDTETQYF.

As for this clone: One end of the junction does not line up with germline, which may come from a read error. This same CDR3 is encoded by further DNA sequences in the sample. The chain uses TRBV11-2 and TRBJ2-7; D is undetermined. CDR1 SGHAT and CDR2 FQNNGV come from the germline V gene. This CDR3 contains 14 residues. CDR3 residues: CASSPAGPYYEQYF. CDR3 DNA: TGCGCCAGCTCCCCAGCAGGACCATACTACGAGCAGTACTTC.

J is TRBJ2-3 and V is TRBV7-6; D is uncertain. CDR1 is SGHVS, CDR2 FNYEAQ, per germline. The germline V and J ends were trimmed by 5 bases and 6 bases, with 12 bases remaining between them. This CDR3 has 13 amino acids. CDR3 loop: CASSLTLRDTQYF. CDR3 DNA sequence: TGTGCCAGCAGCCTTACTCTAAGGGATACGCAGTATTTT.

The chain couples TRBV15 to TRBJ2-1, with D possibly TRBD2 on 5 matching bases. The CDR3 covers 14 residues. Germline values: CDR1 LNHNV, CDR2 YYDKDF (reference sequence). Trimming pared 3 bases from V and 4 bases from J, leaving 10 bases between. The CDR3 protein is CATSSRLPYNEQFF. As DNA, the CDR3 is TGTGCCACCAGCAGTAGACTACCATACAATGAGCAGTTCTTC.

V gene TRBV18 combines with J gene TRBJ2-3, with 10 bases aligning to TRBD2. The ends lost 4 bases at V and 4 bases at J; junction bases unmatched: 5. This CDR3 contains 15 residues. The germline CDR1 and CDR2 sequences are KGHSH and LQKENI. The CDR3 nucleotides are TGTGCCAGCTCACTAGCGGGAGGCGAAGCAGATACGCAGTATTTT. Protein product: CASSLAGGEADTQYF.

The J gene is TRBJ2-3, the V gene TRBV5-4, with 9 positions matching TRBD2. Trimming cost V 0 bases and J 5 bases; bases outside gene matches: 4. The CDR3 consists of 15 residues. Germline-derived CDR1 and CDR2 are SGHNT and YYREEE (reference sequence). CDR3 bases: TGTGCCAGCAGCTTGGAGGGGACTAGCTTAGATACGCAGTATTTT. It yields the protein CASSLEGTSLDTQYF.

V and J are TRBV5-8 and TRBJ1-4; D not certain. The V and J ends lost 6 bases and 7 bases respectively, with 19 bases between them. Germline CDR1 SGHTS, CDR2 YDEGEE. The CDR3 has 15 residues. The CDR3 DNA reads TGTGCCAGCACCCTCGGAGGGCCTGAATTTGAAAAACTGTTTTTT. Amino acid sequence: CASTLGGPEFEKLFF.

This chain joins TRBV5-1 and TRBJ2-7; TRBD1 matches at 7 bases. CDR1 is SGHRS and CDR2 is YFSETQ in the germline V gene. There are 14 residues in the CDR3. V lost 4 bases and J lost 3; bases outside the gene matches: 7. The CDR3, as DNA: TGCGCCAGCAGCCCCTCGGGACAGCTCTACGAGCAGTACTTC. It yields the protein CASSPSGQLYEQYF. Full variable domain (missing parts from reference TRBV5-1 and TRBJ2-7): KAGVTQTPRYLIKTRGQQVTLSCSPISGHRSVSWYQQTPGQGLQFLFEYFSETQRNKGNFPGRFSGRQFSNSRSEMNVSTLELGDSALYLCASSPSGQLYEQYFGPGTRLTVT.

The chain is built from TRBV18 and TRBJ2-1; D perhaps matches TRBD2 (7 bases). Trimming shortened V by 3 bases and J by 2 bases, and 11 bases separated the two germline ends. Germline CDR1 and CDR2: KGHSH and LQKENI. The CDR3 has 15 amino acids. CDR3 region: CASSPGGGTYNEQFF. For the CDR3, the DNA is TGTGCCAGCTCACCGGGAGGGGGGACCTACAATGAGCAGTTCTTC.